The 5 T cell receptor beta chains presented below share a single source sample, sequenced in a study of STAT5B mutations in CD4+ large granular lymphocyte leukemia. Assay used: immunoSEQ multiplex PCR; TCRdb lists only in-frame clones, some missing. The sample consists of about 24,000 clones, about two thirds of them appearing once. The sample was CD4+ T cells from blood buffy coats. These TCRs come from a human donor in good health.

This chain uses TRBV2 with TRBJ2-1; a weak D match, TRBD2 (5 bases). The CDR3 is made up of 15 amino acids. The V end was cut by 4 bases, the J end by 0 bases, with 10 bases between. CDR1 and CDR2 from the germline V gene are SNHLY and FYNNEI. The CDR3 loop is CASSVAHYSYNEQFF. The DNA of the CDR3 is TGTGCCAGCAGTGTAGCGCATTACTCCTACAATGAGCAGTTCTTC.

The rearrangement joins TRBV10-3 to TRBJ1-4; no clear D gene. Deletions cut 3 bases from V and 3 bases from J, with 8 bases between. Germline V gene lookup returns CDR1 ENHRY and CDR2 SYGVKD. The length of the CDR3 is 14 residues. CDR3 sequence: CAISEGGANEKLFF. The DNA for the CDR3 is TGTGCCATCAGTGAAGGCGGCGCTAATGAAAAACTGTTTTTT.

The chain joins TRBV13 to TRBJ2-3; D perhaps matches TRBD1 (6 bases). The CDR3 contains 22 residues. V was shortened by 2 bases and J by 1 base, with 31 bases between the two germline ends. Germline V CDR1 and CDR2: PRHDT, FYEKMQ (reference sequence). The CDR3 protein is CASSLSAYGAQGRTEGTDTQYF. The DNA of the CDR3 is TGTGCCAGCAGCTTAAGCGCATACGGGGCACAGGGAAGGACAGAAGGCACAGATACGCAGTATTTT. The full variable domain, rest sourced from reference TRBV13 and TRBJ2-3, is AAGVIQSPRHLIKEKRETATLKCYPIPRHDTVYWYQQGPGQDPQFLISFYEKMQSDKGSIPDRFSAQQFSDYHSELNMSSLELGDSALYFCASSLSAYGAQGRTEGTDTQYFGPGTRLTVL.

The genes are TRBV7-8 and TRBJ2-5; TRBD2 agrees at 10 bases. Losses at the gene ends were 2 bases for V and 2 bases for J; bases not matched to a gene: 5. The CDR3 covers 16 residues. Looked up from germline, CDR1 is SGHVS and CDR2 is FQNEAQ. The CDR3 is CASSLTWTSGQETQYF. CDR3 DNA sequence: TGTGCCAGCAGCTTAACTTGGACTAGCGGACAAGAGACCCAGTACTTC.

J is TRBJ2-1 and V is TRBV18; D ambiguous. This CDR3 is 14 amino acids long. CDR1 and CDR2 from the germline V gene are KGHSH and LQKENI. Trimming took off 4 bases at V and 2 bases at J, with 9 bases between the two ends. This CDR3 reads CASSLQAAYNEQFF. CDR3 nucleotide sequence: TGTGCCAGCTCACTCCAGGCCGCCTACAATGAGCAGTTCTTC.